A selection of T cell receptor beta chains follows, all from one sample in a study of blood T cell repertoires in COVID-19. Assay: immunoSEQ multiplex PCR; the TCRdb copy retains only in-frame clones and omits some. The sample has 150,000 to 200,000 clones, around 85% seen once. The material sequenced was peripheral blood. The receptors here all came from a woman between 55 and 75 years old with acute or convalescent COVID-19. Each CDR3 is given with its conserved first and last residue. Each record gives: V gene, J gene, CDR3 protein.

v_gene: TRBV5-1
j_gene: TRBJ2-5
CDR3aa: CASSFGSGQETQYF

v_gene: TRBV5-1
j_gene: TRBJ2-1
CDR3aa: CASSLGSLAGGDNEQFF

v_gene: TRBV10-2
j_gene: TRBJ1-1
CDR3aa: CASSESGRNTEAFF

v_gene: TRBV7-9
j_gene: TRBJ1-2
CDR3aa: CASSQVAGGFLSDGYTF

v_gene: TRBV19
j_gene: TRBJ1-2
CDR3aa: CASSADRVVGYTF

v_gene: TRBV9
j_gene: TRBJ1-2
CDR3aa: CASSEGEGLIYGYTF

v_gene: TRBV28
j_gene: TRBJ1-2
CDR3aa: CASSLTGVYGYTF

v_gene: TRBV5-1
j_gene: TRBJ2-2
CDR3aa: CASSRRLAGGNTGELFF

v_gene: TRBV19
j_gene: TRBJ2-1
CDR3aa: CASSINAGGGNEQFF

v_gene: TRBV12-5
j_gene: TRBJ2-5
CDR3aa: CASGLARRDSRETQYF

v_gene: TRBV29-1
j_gene: TRBJ1-1
CDR3aa: CSVDSGGRRNTEAFF

v_gene: TRBV14
j_gene: TRBJ1-2
CDR3aa: CASSQVRGTGYGYTF

v_gene: TRBV29-1
j_gene: TRBJ1-1
CDR3aa: CSVEGWEAEAFF

v_gene: TRBV7-3
j_gene: TRBJ2-5
CDR3aa: CASSIAGLNQETQYF

v_gene: TRBV5-1
j_gene: TRBJ2-1
CDR3aa: CASSASEAPYNEQFF

v_gene: TRBV27
j_gene: TRBJ1-1
CDR3aa: CASSSTGTEAFF

v_gene: TRBV15
j_gene: TRBJ1-1
CDR3aa: CATSRPPQTLTGGNTEAFF

v_gene: TRBV24-1
j_gene: TRBJ2-2
CDR3aa: CATSGQDRGPGELFF

v_gene: TRBV13
j_gene: TRBJ2-1
CDR3aa: CASSTPGLAGGNEQFF

v_gene: TRBV19
j_gene: TRBJ1-2
CDR3aa: CASSITGAYGYTF

v_gene: TRBV7-7
j_gene: TRBJ2-3
CDR3aa: CASSPQQGGTDTQYF

v_gene: TRBV14
j_gene: TRBJ1-5
CDR3aa: CASRLDRGRFLDGNQPQHF

v_gene: TRBV29-1
j_gene: TRBJ1-1
CDR3aa: CSVADRHMNTEAFF

v_gene: TRBV18
j_gene: TRBJ1-5
CDR3aa: CASSMGQGARSNQPQHF

v_gene: TRBV19
j_gene: TRBJ2-3
CDR3aa: CASSIRTSGRTDTQYF

v_gene: TRBV27
j_gene: TRBJ1-2
CDR3aa: CASYTGYGYTF

v_gene: TRBV11-2
j_gene: TRBJ1-1
CDR3aa: CASSPLRTEAFF

v_gene: TRBV19
j_gene: TRBJ1-4
CDR3aa: CASSIWQGASDEKLFF

v_gene: TRBV5-6
j_gene: TRBJ1-4
CDR3aa: CASSLQGLRENEKLFF

v_gene: TRBV11-3
j_gene: TRBJ2-2
CDR3aa: CASSLGGGSTGELFF

v_gene: TRBV28
j_gene: TRBJ1-1
CDR3aa: CASSSRGGNTEAFF

v_gene: TRBV7-9
j_gene: TRBJ1-1
CDR3aa: CASSDTIAPTAMGGTEAFF

v_gene: TRBV29-1
j_gene: TRBJ2-7
CDR3aa: CSVEDGNEQYF

v_gene: TRBV6-6
j_gene: TRBJ1-2
CDR3aa: CASSSPTGKIRYGYTF

v_gene: TRBV9
j_gene: TRBJ2-7
CDR3aa: CASSASGLGVSEQYF

v_gene: TRBV7-8
j_gene: TRBJ1-5
CDR3aa: CASSHGGFYQPQHF

v_gene: TRBV2
j_gene: TRBJ1-1
CDR3aa: CASYQGTGGPEAFF

v_gene: TRBV19
j_gene: TRBJ2-1
CDR3aa: CASSISGPREAYNEQFF

v_gene: TRBV18
j_gene: TRBJ1-4
CDR3aa: CASSPGTGEKLFF

v_gene: TRBV30
j_gene: TRBJ1-5
CDR3aa: CAWSVQTNQPQHF

v_gene: TRBV27
j_gene: TRBJ1-1
CDR3aa: CASSFGVMNTEAFF

v_gene: TRBV6-1
j_gene: TRBJ1-2
CDR3aa: CASSEGSGNYGYTF